These 5 T cell receptor beta chains were sequenced from one sample in a study of shared clonotypes between healthy human individuals. Sequencing used immunoSEQ multiplex PCR; TCRdb keeps in-frame clones, though not all of them. The sample lists over a million clones, about four fifths occurring once. Sequenced input: memory CD4+ T cells from PBMCs. Indicated subset: CD45RA-negative fraction. These receptor sequences come from a man aged 18 to 30 in good health. Some clones in this sample may be carry-over from other donors' samples.

The chain combines TRBV7-9 with TRBJ1-4, with 8 positions matching TRBD1. Unmatched junction bases numbered 2, after V lost 8 bases and J lost 3 bases. Germline loops: CDR1 SEHNR, CDR2 FQNEAQ (reference sequence). The CDR3 runs to 13 residues. CDR3 DNA: TGTGCCAGCCAGGGACAGGCTAATGAAAAACTGTTTTTT. Protein: CASQGQANEKLFF. Drawing the rest from reference TRBV7-9 and TRBJ1-4, the complete variable domain is DTGVSQNPRHKITKRGQNVTFRCDPISEHNRLYWYRQTLGQGPEFLTYFQNEAQLEKSRLLSDRFSAERPKGSFSTLEIQRTEQGDSAMYLCASQGQANEKLFFGSGTQLSVL.

The rearrangement links TRBV28 to TRBJ1-2; TRBD1 agrees at 8 bases. The germline V gene has CDR1 MDHEN and CDR2 SYDVKM. V was pared by 4 bases and J by 14 bases, with 12 bases of the junction left unmatched. This CDR3 is 13 amino acids long. This CDR3 is CASSWGSRGLRTF. CDR3 DNA: TGTGCCAGCAGTTGGGGGAGCAGGGGGCTTCGGACCTTC.

This chain links TRBV14 with TRBJ1-2, with no clear D. The germline CDR1 and CDR2 sequences are SGHDN and FVKESK. V was trimmed by 6 bases and J by 7 bases, leaving 24 bases between them. There are 16 residues in the CDR3. The DNA for the CDR3 is TGTGCCAGCAGTCCGTTGGGATTAGCGGATCTGGGTGGCTACACCTTC. It is translated as CASSPLGLADLGGYTF.

Only one count was recorded for this clone. V gene TRBV9 combines with J gene TRBJ2-2, with TRBD2 matching 7 bases. The germline gives CDR1 SGDLS, CDR2 YYNGEE. V dropped 6 bases and J dropped 3; count of bases not matched to a gene: 8. This CDR3 region has 15 residues. CDR3 nucleotide sequence: TGTGCCAGCACCCCCGGGCTAGCGGACACCGGGGAGCTGTTTTTT. It encodes CASTPGLADTGELFF.

V gene TRBV7-9 combines with J gene TRBJ1-4; TRBD1 might be the D (5 bases). V dropped 5 bases and J dropped 3 bases, with 13 bases sitting between them. This CDR3 has 15 residues. Germline V gene lookup returns CDR1 SEHNR and CDR2 FQNEAQ (reference sequence). The CDR3 DNA sequence: TGTGCCAGCAGCGAGAGCGGACATCCTAATGAAAAACTGTTTTTT. It encodes CASSESGHPNEKLFF. Variable domain in full (rest from reference TRBV7-9 and TRBJ1-4): DTGVSQNPRHKITKRGQNVTFRCDPISEHNRLYWYRQTLGQGPEFLTYFQNEAQLEKSRLLSDRFSAERPKGSFSTLEIQRTEQGDSAMYLCASSESGHPNEKLFFGSGTQLSVL.